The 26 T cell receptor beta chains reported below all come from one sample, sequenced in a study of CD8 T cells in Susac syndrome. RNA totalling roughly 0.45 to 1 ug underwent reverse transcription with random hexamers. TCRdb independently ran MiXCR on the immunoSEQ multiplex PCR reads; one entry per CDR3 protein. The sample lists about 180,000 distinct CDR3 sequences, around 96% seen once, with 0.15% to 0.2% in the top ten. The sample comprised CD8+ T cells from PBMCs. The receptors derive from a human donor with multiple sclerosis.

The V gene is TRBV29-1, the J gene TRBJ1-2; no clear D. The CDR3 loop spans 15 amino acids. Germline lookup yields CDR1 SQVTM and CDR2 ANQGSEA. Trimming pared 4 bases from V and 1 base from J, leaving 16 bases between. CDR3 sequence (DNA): TGCAGCGTTGCGGGTGAGGTCTTTTATAACTATGGCTACACCTTC. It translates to CSVAGEVFYNYGYTF.

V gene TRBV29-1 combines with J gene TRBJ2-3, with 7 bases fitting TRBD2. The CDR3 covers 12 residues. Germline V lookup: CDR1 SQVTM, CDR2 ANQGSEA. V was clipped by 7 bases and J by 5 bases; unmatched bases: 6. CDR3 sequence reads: CSAQLALDTQYF. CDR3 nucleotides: TGCAGCGCCCAACTAGCGCTAGATACGCAGTATTTT.

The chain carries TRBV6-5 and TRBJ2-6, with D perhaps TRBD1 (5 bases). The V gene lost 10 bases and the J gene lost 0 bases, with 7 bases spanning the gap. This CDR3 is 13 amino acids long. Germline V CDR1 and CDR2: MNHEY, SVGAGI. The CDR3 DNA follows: TGTGCCACAGGGTCCTCTGGGGCCAACGTCCTGACTTTC. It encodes CATGSSGANVLTF.

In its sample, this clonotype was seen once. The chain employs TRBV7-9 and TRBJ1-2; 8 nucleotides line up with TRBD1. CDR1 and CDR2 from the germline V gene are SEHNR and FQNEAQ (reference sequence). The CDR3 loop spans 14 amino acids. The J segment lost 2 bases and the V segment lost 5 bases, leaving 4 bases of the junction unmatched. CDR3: CASSPGGINYGYTF. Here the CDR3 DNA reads TGTGCCAGCAGCCCAGGGGGCATCAACTATGGCTACACCTTC. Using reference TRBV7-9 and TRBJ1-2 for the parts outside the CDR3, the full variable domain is DTGVSQNPRHKITKRGQNVTFRCDPISEHNRLYWYRQTLGQGPEFLTYFQNEAQLEKSRLLSDRFSAERPKGSFSTLEIQRTEQGDSAMYLCASSPGGINYGYTFGSGTRLTVV.

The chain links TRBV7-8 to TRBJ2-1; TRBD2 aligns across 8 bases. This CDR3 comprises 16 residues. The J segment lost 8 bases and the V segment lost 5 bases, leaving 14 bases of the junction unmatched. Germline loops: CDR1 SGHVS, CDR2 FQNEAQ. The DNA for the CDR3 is TGTGCCAGCAGCCCAAGACTAGCGTTACTTAGGGATGAGCAGTTCTTC. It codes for CASSPRLALLRDEQFF.

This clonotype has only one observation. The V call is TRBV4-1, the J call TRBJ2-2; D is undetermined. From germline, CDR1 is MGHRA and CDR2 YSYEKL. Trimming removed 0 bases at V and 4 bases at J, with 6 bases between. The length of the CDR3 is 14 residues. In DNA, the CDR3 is TGCGCCAGCAGCCAAGATGGCCCCACCGGGGAGCTGTTTTTT. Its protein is CASSQDGPTGELFF.

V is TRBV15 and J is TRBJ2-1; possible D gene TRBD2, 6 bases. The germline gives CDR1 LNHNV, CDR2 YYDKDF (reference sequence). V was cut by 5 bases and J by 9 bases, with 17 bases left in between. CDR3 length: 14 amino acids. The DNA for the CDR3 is TGTGCCACCAGCGGATTCCGCGGGATGGGTGAGCAGTTCTTC. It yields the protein CATSGFRGMGEQFF.

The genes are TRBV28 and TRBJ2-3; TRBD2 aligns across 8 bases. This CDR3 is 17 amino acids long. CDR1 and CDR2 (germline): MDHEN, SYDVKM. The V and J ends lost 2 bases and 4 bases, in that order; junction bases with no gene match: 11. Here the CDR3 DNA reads TGTGCCAGCAGTTTAGGGACTAGGCGCACTGAATCAGATACGCAGTATTTT. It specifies CASSLGTRRTESDTQYF.

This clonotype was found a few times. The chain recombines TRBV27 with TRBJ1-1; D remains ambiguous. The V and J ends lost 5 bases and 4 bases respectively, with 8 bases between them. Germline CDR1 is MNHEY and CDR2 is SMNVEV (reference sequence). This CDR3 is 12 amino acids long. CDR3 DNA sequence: TGTGCCAGCAGTCTCCGTGGCACTGAAGCTTTCTTT. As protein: CASSLRGTEAFF.

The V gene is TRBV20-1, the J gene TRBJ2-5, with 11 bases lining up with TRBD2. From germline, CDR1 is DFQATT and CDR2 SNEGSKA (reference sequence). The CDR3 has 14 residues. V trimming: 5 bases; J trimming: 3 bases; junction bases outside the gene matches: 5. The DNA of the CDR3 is TGCAGTGCTCCCTTAGCGGGGGGGGAAGAGACCCAGTACTTC. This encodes CSAPLAGGEETQYF.

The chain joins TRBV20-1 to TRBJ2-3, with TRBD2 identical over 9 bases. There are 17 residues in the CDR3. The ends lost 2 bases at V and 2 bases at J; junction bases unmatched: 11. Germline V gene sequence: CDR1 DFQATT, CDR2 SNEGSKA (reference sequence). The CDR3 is CSARSLGLAGDTDTQYF. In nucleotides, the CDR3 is TGCAGTGCTAGATCCCTCGGATTAGCGGGAGACACAGATACGCAGTATTTT.

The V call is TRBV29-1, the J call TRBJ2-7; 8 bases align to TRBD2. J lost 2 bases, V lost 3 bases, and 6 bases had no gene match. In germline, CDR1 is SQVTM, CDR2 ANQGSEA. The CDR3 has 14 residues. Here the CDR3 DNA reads TGCAGCGTTGACAGCGGGGGACCGACCTACGAGCAGTACTTC. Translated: CSVDSGGPTYEQYF.

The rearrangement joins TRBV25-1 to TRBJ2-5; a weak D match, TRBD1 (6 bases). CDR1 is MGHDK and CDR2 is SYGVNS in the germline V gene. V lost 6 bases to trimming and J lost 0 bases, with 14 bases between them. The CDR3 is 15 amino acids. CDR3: CASSELQGNQETQYF. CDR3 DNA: TGTGCCAGCAGCGAACTACAGGGAAACCAAGAGACCCAGTACTTC. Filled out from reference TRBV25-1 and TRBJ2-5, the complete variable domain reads EADIYQTPRYLVIGTGKKITLECSQTMGHDKMYWYQQDPGMELHLIHYSYGVNSTEKGDLSSESTVSRIRTEHFPLTLESARPSHTSQYLCASSELQGNQETQYFGPGTRLLVL.

In DNA, the CDR3 is TGTGCCAGCAGCCCGATAAACCGACTAGCCCCCGGGGAGCTGTTTTTT. It encodes CASSPINRLAPGELFF. The rearrangement uses TRBV7-7 and TRBJ2-2; 7 bases are shared with TRBD2. The CDR3 covers 16 residues. V lost 5 bases to trimming and J lost 6 bases; unmatched junction nucleotides: 12. From germline, CDR1 is SSHAT and CDR2 FNYEAQ (reference sequence).

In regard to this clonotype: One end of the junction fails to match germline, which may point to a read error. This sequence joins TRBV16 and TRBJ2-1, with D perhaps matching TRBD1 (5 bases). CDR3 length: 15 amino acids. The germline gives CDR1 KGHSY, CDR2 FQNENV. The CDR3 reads CASSPSWGSHNEQFF. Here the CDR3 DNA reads TGTGCCAGCAGTCCTAGTTGGGGCTCCCACAATGAGCAGTTCTTC.

CDR3 sequence reads: CASTSGNSYNEQFF. CDR3 in DNA: TGTGCCAGCACTAGCGGAAACTCCTACAATGAGCAGTTCTTC. The chain couples TRBV3-1 to TRBJ2-1; 7 positions match TRBD2. Losses at the gene ends were 7 bases for V and 0 bases for J; bases not matched to a gene: 3. The CDR3 has 14 amino acids. Germline V gene lookup returns CDR1 LGHDT and CDR2 YNNKEL (reference sequence).

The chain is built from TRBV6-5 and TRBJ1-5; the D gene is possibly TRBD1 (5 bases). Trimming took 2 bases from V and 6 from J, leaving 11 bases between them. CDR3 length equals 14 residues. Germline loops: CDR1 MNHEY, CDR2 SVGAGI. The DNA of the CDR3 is TGTGCCAGCAGTTACGGCCCAGGGACTCAGCCCCAGCATTTT. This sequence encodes CASSYGPGTQPQHF.

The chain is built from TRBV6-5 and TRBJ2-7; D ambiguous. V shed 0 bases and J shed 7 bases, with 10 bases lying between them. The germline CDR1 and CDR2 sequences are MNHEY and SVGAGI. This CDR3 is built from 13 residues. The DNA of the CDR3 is TGTGCCAGCAGTTACTCCTGGGCCCGTGAGCAGTACTTC. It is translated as CASSYSWAREQYF.

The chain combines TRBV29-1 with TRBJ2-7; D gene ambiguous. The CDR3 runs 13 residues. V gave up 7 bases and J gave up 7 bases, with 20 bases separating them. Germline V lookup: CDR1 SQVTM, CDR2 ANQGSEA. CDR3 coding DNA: TGCAGCGCCTGGCTCGTGGGGAATCGAGAGCAGTACTTC. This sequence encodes CSAWLVGNREQYF.

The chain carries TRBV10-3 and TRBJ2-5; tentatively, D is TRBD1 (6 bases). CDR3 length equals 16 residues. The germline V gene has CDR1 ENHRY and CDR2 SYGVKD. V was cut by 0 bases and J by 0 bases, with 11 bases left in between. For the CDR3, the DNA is TGTGCCATCAGTGAGTCCGACAGGTTCAACCAAGAGACCCAGTACTTC. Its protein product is CAISESDRFNQETQYF.

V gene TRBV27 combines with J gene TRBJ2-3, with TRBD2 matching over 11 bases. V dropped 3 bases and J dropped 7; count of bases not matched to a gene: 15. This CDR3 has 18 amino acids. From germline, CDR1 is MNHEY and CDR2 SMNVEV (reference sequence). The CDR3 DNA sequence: TGTGCCAGCAGTTTTCCCAAACCATTAGCGGGAGGGCCTAATACGCAGTATTTT. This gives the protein CASSFPKPLAGGPNTQYF.

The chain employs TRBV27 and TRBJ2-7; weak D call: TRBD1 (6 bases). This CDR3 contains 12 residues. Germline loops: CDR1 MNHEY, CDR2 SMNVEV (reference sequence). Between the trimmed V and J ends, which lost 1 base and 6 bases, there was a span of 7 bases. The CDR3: CASSLLGGEQYF. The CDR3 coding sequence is TGTGCCAGCAGTTTATTAGGGGGCGAGCAGTACTTC.

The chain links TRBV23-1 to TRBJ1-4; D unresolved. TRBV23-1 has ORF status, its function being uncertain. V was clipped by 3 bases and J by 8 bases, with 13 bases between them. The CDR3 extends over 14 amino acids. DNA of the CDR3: TGCGCCAGCAGTCATCCCGGGCAGCCAGAAAAACTGTTTTTT. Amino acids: CASSHPGQPEKLFF.

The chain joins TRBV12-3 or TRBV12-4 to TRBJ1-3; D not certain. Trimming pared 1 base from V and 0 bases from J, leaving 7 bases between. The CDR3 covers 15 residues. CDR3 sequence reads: CASSLGLSSGNTIYF. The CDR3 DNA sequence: TGTGCCAGCAGTTTAGGCTTGAGCTCTGGAAACACCATATATTTT.

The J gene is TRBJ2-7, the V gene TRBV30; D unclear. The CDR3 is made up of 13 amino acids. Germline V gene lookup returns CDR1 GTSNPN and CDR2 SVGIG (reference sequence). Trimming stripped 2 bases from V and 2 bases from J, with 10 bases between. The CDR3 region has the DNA TGTGCCTGGAGTCTCCACCAGACCTACGAGCAGTACTTC. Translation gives CAWSLHQTYEQYF.

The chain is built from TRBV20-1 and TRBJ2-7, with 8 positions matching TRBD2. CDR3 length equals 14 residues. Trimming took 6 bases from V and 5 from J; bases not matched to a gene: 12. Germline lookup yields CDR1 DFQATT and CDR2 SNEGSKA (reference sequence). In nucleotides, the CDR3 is TGCAGTGCAACACAGCGGGAGAGTTTGAACGAGCAGTACTTC. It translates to CSATQRESLNEQYF.